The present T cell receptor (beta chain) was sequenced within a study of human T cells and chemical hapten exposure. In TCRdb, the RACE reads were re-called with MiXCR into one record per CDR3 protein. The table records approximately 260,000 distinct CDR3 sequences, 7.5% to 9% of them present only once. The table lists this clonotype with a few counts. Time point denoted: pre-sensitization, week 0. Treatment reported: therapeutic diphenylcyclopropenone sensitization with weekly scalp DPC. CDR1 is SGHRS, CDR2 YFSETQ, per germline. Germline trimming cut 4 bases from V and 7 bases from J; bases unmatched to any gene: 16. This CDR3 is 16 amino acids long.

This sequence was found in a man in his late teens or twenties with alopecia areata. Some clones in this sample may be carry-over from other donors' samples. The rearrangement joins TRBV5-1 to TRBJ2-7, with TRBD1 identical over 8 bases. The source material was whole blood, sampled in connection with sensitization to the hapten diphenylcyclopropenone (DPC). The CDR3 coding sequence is TGCGCCAGCAGCCGAAACGTGGAGCAGGGGGCTAGTGAGCAGTACTTC. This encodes CASSRNVEQGASEQYF.